The 22 T cell receptor beta chains presented below share a single source sample, sequenced in a study of blood T cell repertoires in COVID-19. This table comes from immunoSEQ multiplex PCR, and its TCRdb copy is limited to in-frame clones, with some not included. The sample lists about 89,000 clones, about nine tenths seen once, with approximately 0.5% in the top ten. The specimen sequenced was peripheral blood. The source is a man in his 60s with acute or convalescent COVID-19.

The V call is TRBV19, the J call TRBJ1-5, with TRBD1 as a possible D gene (6 bases). Looked up from germline, CDR1 is LNHDA and CDR2 is SQIVND (reference sequence). Between the trimmed V and J ends, which lost 6 bases and 3 bases, there was a span of 9 bases. The CDR3 loop spans 13 amino acids. The CDR3 region is CASSGQPNQPQHF. DNA for the CDR3: TGTGCCAGTAGCGGACAGCCCAATCAGCCCCAGCATTTT.

The chain recombines TRBV27 with TRBJ2-4; maybe TRBD2 (5 bases). Germline V CDR1 and CDR2: MNHEY, SMNVEV (reference sequence). This CDR3 is built from 14 residues. Between the trimmed V and J ends, which lost 3 bases and 14 bases, there was a span of 20 bases. In nucleotides, the CDR3 is TGTGCCAGCAGTTTTATGGCGGCCACCGGGATGGAGTACTTC. Amino acid sequence: CASSFMAATGMEYF.

This chain links TRBV2 with TRBJ2-5, with 11 positions matching TRBD2. J lost 3 bases, V lost 4 bases, and 4 bases had no gene match. Germline lookup yields CDR1 SNHLY and CDR2 FYNNEI. The CDR3 has 15 residues. The DNA for the CDR3 is TGTGCCAGCAGTGGTCTGGGACTAGCGGAAGAGACCCAGTACTTC. This codes for CASSGLGLAEETQYF.

The J gene is TRBJ1-2, the V gene TRBV6-1, with D unresolved. The germline CDR1 and CDR2 sequences are MNHNS and SASEGT. Trimming shortened V by 2 bases and J by 8 bases, and 15 bases separated the two germline ends. There are 14 residues in the CDR3. Here the CDR3 reads CASSEPPRLGGYTF. Written as DNA, the CDR3 is TGTGCCAGCAGTGAACCCCCCAGGCTGGGCGGCTACACCTTC.

The gene calls are TRBV10-3 and TRBJ1-5, with D possibly TRBD1 on 5 matching bases. CDR3 length: 15 amino acids. Germline values: CDR1 ENHRY, CDR2 SYGVKD. V lost 4 bases and J lost 2, with 12 bases in between. CDR3 amino acids: CAISGDSRGNQPQHF. The CDR3 coding sequence is TGTGCCATCAGTGGGGACTCCCGGGGCAATCAGCCCCAGCATTTT.

The gene calls are TRBV5-1 and TRBJ2-1; TRBD1 might be the D (6 bases). V lost 0 bases and J lost 0, with 28 bases in between. This CDR3 has 22 amino acids. CDR1 is SGHRS and CDR2 is YFSETQ in the germline V gene. In nucleotides, the CDR3 is TGCGCCAGCAGCTTGGAGGTCCTGCGTGCCAGGGGTCCCTTTCTCTCCTACAATGAGCAGTTCTTC. This codes for CASSLEVLRARGPFLSYNEQFF.

In this sample, this clone turned up a few times. J is TRBJ2-5 and V is TRBV21-1; the table names TRBD1, a call not compared with the DNA. TRBV21-1 is a recognized pseudogene. The CDR3 spans 14 residues. Here the CDR3 reads CASSNRDRQETQYF. The DNA for the CDR3 is TGTGCCAGCAGCAACCGGGACAGACAAGAGACCCAGTACTTC.

The chain couples TRBV19 to TRBJ2-2, with TRBD2 as a possible D gene (6 bases). The V gene's germline CDR1 is LNHDA and CDR2 SQIVND (reference sequence). V lost 8 bases and J lost 5, with 12 bases in between. This CDR3 spans 13 amino acids. DNA of the CDR3: TGTGCCAGTTGTAATGGGGGGACCGGGGAGCTGTTTTTT. It is translated as CASCNGGTGELFF.

The chain combines TRBV27 with TRBJ1-4, with D uncertain. V was shortened by 3 bases and J by 8 bases, with 13 bases between the two germline ends. From germline, CDR1 is MNHEY and CDR2 SMNVEV (reference sequence). The CDR3 has 14 residues. DNA of the CDR3: TGTGCCAGCAGTTTCGGGTCCCTGCGGGAAAAACTGTTTTTT. Residues: CASSFGSLREKLFF. Full variable domain (rest looked up from reference TRBV27 and TRBJ1-4): EAQVTQNPRYLITVTGKKLTVTCSQNMNHEYMSWYRQDPGLGLRQIYYSMNVEVTDKGDVPEGYKVSRKEKRNFPLILESPSPNQTSLYFCASSFGSLREKLFFGSGTQLSVL.

The rearrangement joins TRBV18 to TRBJ1-2; TRBD1 might be the D (6 bases). V was shortened by 6 bases and J by 0 bases, with 8 bases between the two germline ends. Germline loops: CDR1 KGHSH, CDR2 LQKENI. The CDR3 spans 13 residues. Here the CDR3 DNA reads TGTGCCAGCTCTTCAGGGGCTAACTATGGCTACACCTTC. It codes for CASSSGANYGYTF.

The chain carries TRBV2 and TRBJ2-1, with 12 nucleotides matching TRBD2. Trimming cost V 4 bases and J 7 bases; bases outside gene matches: 5. The V gene's germline CDR1 is SNHLY and CDR2 FYNNEI. The CDR3 has 15 residues. CDR3 bases: TGTGCCAGCAGTGGGGGACTAGCGGGTGCTAATGAGCAGTTCTTC. Protein: CASSGGLAGANEQFF.

The rearrangement uses TRBV19 and TRBJ2-5; 9 bases match TRBD2. This CDR3 is built from 15 residues. Germline V gene data show CDR1 as LNHDA and CDR2 as SQIVND (reference sequence). With 5 bases clipped from V and 5 bases from J, the junction kept 9 bases outside the gene matches. DNA for the CDR3: TGTGCCAGTAGTCTAGGCGGGGGGGCCGGGGAGACCCAGTACTTC. Protein sequence: CASSLGGGAGETQYF.

The chain is built from TRBV14 and TRBJ2-3; D is unclear. The CDR3 loop spans 15 amino acids. The germline V and J ends were trimmed by 1 base and 1 base, with 9 bases remaining between them. Germline-derived CDR1 and CDR2 are SGHDN and FVKESK. CDR3 loop: CASSQAIRGTDTQYF. The CDR3 DNA sequence: TGTGCCAGCAGCCAAGCGATAAGAGGCACAGATACGCAGTATTTT.

This chain connects TRBV21-1 to TRBJ2-4; TRBD2, as called in the table, went unchecked against the DNA. TRBV21-1 is a documented pseudogene. CDR3 size: 19 residues. The CDR3 loop is CASSKGLAGVRRDKNIQYF. Written as DNA, the CDR3 is TGTGCCAGCAGCAAAGGACTAGCGGGAGTACGAAGGGACAAAAACATTCAGTACTTC.

This sequence joins TRBV6-2 or TRBV6-3 and TRBJ2-7, with 12 nucleotides matching TRBD2. From germline, CDR1 is MNHEY and CDR2 SVGEGT. The ends lost 1 base at V and 4 bases at J; junction bases unmatched: 2. CDR3 length equals 15 residues. CDR3 in DNA: TGTGCCAGCAGTTACTTGGGGACTAGCGGGTACGAGCAGTACTTC. It codes for CASSYLGTSGYEQYF.

J is TRBJ2-7 and V is TRBV5-1; D is uncertain. Trimming stripped 1 base from V and 7 bases from J, with 6 bases between. The CDR3 runs 11 residues. CDR1 SGHRS and CDR2 YFSETQ come from the germline V gene. The CDR3 sequence is CASSLNWEQYF. The CDR3 DNA reads TGCGCCAGCAGCTTGAACTGGGAGCAGTACTTC.

The V gene is TRBV5-1, the J gene TRBJ2-7; 14 bases fit TRBD2. With V trimmed by 4 bases and J by 7 bases, 7 bases remained unmatched. Germline loops: CDR1 SGHRS, CDR2 YFSETQ. There are 15 residues in the CDR3. The CDR3 sequence: CASSRGLAGEREQYF. In DNA form, the CDR3 reads TGCGCCAGCAGCCGGGGACTAGCGGGAGAGCGGGAGCAGTACTTC.

The rearrangement links TRBV4-2 to TRBJ1-2; 9 nucleotides align to TRBD1. Germline CDR1 is LGHNA and CDR2 is YNFKEQ. The ends lost 0 bases at V and 7 bases at J; junction bases unmatched: 9. The CDR3 runs 16 residues. The CDR3 bases are TGTGCCAGCAGCCAAGATCTGCGGGACAGGGAATCTGGCTACACCTTC. It is translated as CASSQDLRDRESGYTF.

The chain recombines TRBV7-3 with TRBJ2-1; D perhaps matches TRBD2 (5 bases). The V end was cut by 3 bases, the J end by 3 bases, with 9 bases between. Looked up from germline, CDR1 is SGHTA and CDR2 is FQGTGA. There are 14 residues in the CDR3. The CDR3 protein is CASSFSVNYNEQFF. As DNA, the CDR3 is TGTGCCAGCAGCTTTAGCGTAAACTACAATGAGCAGTTCTTC.

The rearrangement joins TRBV19 to TRBJ2-6; D call uncertain. The germline V and J ends were trimmed by 3 bases and 0 bases, with 9 bases remaining between them. The length of the CDR3 is 16 residues. The germline V gene encodes CDR1 LNHDA and CDR2 SQIVND (reference sequence). The CDR3 protein is CASSIHGLSGANVLTF. For the CDR3, the DNA is TGTGCCAGTAGTATTCATGGCCTCTCTGGGGCCAACGTCCTGACTTTC.

The V and J genes are TRBV3-1 (or the pseudogene TRBV3-2) and TRBJ2-2; TRBD1 matches 7 bases. The length of the CDR3 is 13 residues. Germline V gene sequence: CDR1 LGHDT, CDR2 YNNKEL (reference sequence). V lost 4 bases and J lost 7; bases outside the gene matches: 3. CDR3 loop: CASSPRQGGELFF. CDR3 DNA sequence: TGTGCCAGCAGCCCGAGACAGGGCGGGGAGCTGTTTTTT.

This chain uses TRBV5-5 with TRBJ2-7; D possibly corresponds to TRBD1 (5 bases). Trimming took off 0 bases at V and 2 bases at J, with 9 bases between the two ends. Germline lookup yields CDR1 SGHKS and CDR2 YYEKEE (reference sequence). The CDR3 spans 14 residues. CDR3 sequence: CASSLGGGPYEQYF. CDR3 sequence (DNA): TGTGCCAGCAGCTTGGGGGGCGGTCCCTACGAGCAGTACTTC.